Following are 5 T cell receptor beta chains from one sample sequenced in a study of STAT5B mutations in CD4+ large granular lymphocyte leukemia. The table came from immunoSEQ multiplex PCR; TCRdb's copy has only in-frame clones and leaves some out. This table holds about 1,500 clones, roughly 73% found once. Sequencing used PBMCs. These receptor sequences come from an older woman with CD4+ T-cell large granular lymphocyte leukemia.

The chain employs TRBV19 and TRBJ1-2; D not resolved. This CDR3 contains 17 residues. Germline CDR1 LNHDA, CDR2 SQIVND (reference sequence). Trimming cost V 4 bases and J 2 bases, with 20 bases left between them. In DNA form, the CDR3 reads TGTGCCAGTAGTAGGGATCAGGTGTCAGCGAACAACTATGGCTACACCTTC. Its protein is CASSRDQVSANNYGYTF.

This chain links TRBV6-1 with TRBJ2-5, with D possibly being TRBD2 (7 bases). The CDR3 extends over 14 amino acids. Trimming removed 6 bases at V and 5 bases at J, with 16 bases between. The V gene's germline CDR1 is MNHNS and CDR2 SASEGT. In DNA form, the CDR3 reads TGTGCCAGCAGGGAACGGGGGGCCTGGGAGACCCAGTACTTC. Amino acids: CASRERGAWETQYF.

V is TRBV29-1 and J is TRBJ1-5; D unresolved. CDR1 and CDR2 from the germline V gene are SQVTM and ANQGSEA. The CDR3 extends over 15 amino acids. Trimming removed 3 bases at V and 1 base at J, with 13 bases between. The CDR3 sequence: CSVEWGPGSNQPQHF. The CDR3 DNA reads as TGCAGCGTTGAGTGGGGTCCGGGCAGCAATCAGCCCCAGCATTTT.

The V gene is TRBV14, the J gene TRBJ1-5; 7 nucleotides align to TRBD1. CDR3 length: 17 amino acids. The germline V gene has CDR1 SGHDN and CDR2 FVKESK. V shed 5 bases and J 1 base; nucleotides not matched to a gene: 11. This CDR3 reads CASSRNYRGRSNQPQHF. As DNA, the CDR3 is TGTGCCAGCAGCAGGAACTACAGGGGAAGGAGCAATCAGCCCCAGCATTTT.

The J gene is TRBJ2-3, the V gene TRBV11-1, with 8 nucleotides matching TRBD2. Germline trimming cut 1 base from V and 2 bases from J; bases unmatched to any gene: 5. Per the germline V gene, CDR1 is SGHAT and CDR2 is FQDESV (reference sequence). CDR3 size: 16 residues. This CDR3 is CASSLGVAGNTDTQYF. The DNA for the CDR3 is TGTGCCAGCAGCTTAGGAGTAGCGGGAAACACAGATACGCAGTATTTT.